The 2 T cell receptor beta chains in this list originate from one sample, sequenced in a study of identical twins. TCRdb re-called the 5' RACE reads with MiXCR, one entry per CDR3 protein. The sample carries 600,000 to 850,000 distinct CDR3 sequences, over 15% recorded once. These data were also filed under a second study, of T cells expressing NK-cell markers.

Input material: PBMCs. These receptors all stem from a young woman in good health.

The chain is built from TRBV29-1 and TRBJ2-7; 11 bases align to TRBD2. The CDR3 runs to 13 residues. V lost 7 bases and J lost 4; bases outside the gene matches: 6. The germline CDR1 and CDR2 sequences are SQVTM and ANQGSEA. The CDR3 sequence is CSALLAGAYEQYF. CDR3 coding DNA: TGCAGCGCTTTACTAGCGGGAGCTTACGAGCAGTACTTC.

The V gene is TRBV4-2, the J gene TRBJ2-1; D may be TRBD1 or TRBD2 (5 bases each). The V end was cut by 4 bases, the J end by 6 bases, with 16 bases between. CDR1 is LGHNA and CDR2 is YNFKEQ in the germline V gene. This CDR3 spans 15 amino acids. In DNA, the CDR3 is TGTGCCAGCAGCCGACAAATCGGGACCACCAATGAGCAGTTCTTC. It encodes CASSRQIGTTNEQFF.